The rows below give T cell receptor beta chains drawn from one sample of a study of T cell responses to AZD1222 COVID-19 vaccine. Profiling relied on immunoSEQ multiplex PCR, and the TCRdb table lists in-frame clones only, not all of them. The top ten hold approximately 9.1% of the sample, which has about 75,000 clones, approximately 88% seen once. The specimen comprised peripheral blood, sampled 28 days after the second dose of the MenACWY control vaccine. The receptors shown here come from an adult who received the MenACWY meningococcal vaccine as a control. Both conserved end residues are part of each CDR3. The order of the fields is D gene, clone size, J gene, V gene, CDR3 protein, CDR3 DNA. The D gene is left open where the match is weak. A row's size may be missing; if present it is once, few, many or a size class.

d_call: .; clone_size: .; j_call: TRBJ1-2; v_call: TRBV6-1; cdr3_aa: CASSEARGGLSGYTF; cdr3_nt: TGTGCCAGCAGTGAAGCCAGGGGAGGATTGAGTGGCTACACCTTC
d_call: .; clone_size: .; j_call: TRBJ2-5; v_call: TRBV29-1; cdr3_aa: CSVDSGEETQYF; cdr3_nt: TGCAGCGTTGATTCCGGAGAAGAGACCCAGTACTTC
d_call: TRBD2; clone_size: .; j_call: TRBJ2-2; v_call: TRBV29-1; cdr3_aa: CRVRAGPRGGAGELFF; cdr3_nt: TGCCGCGTTCGGGCGGGGCCCCGCGGGGGGGCCGGGGAGCTGTTTTTT
d_call: .; clone_size: .; j_call: TRBJ2-7; v_call: TRBV12-5; cdr3_aa: CASGLVRQSPQGRYEQYF; cdr3_nt: TGTGCTAGTGGTTTGGTACGGCAAAGTCCGCAGGGTAGATACGAGCAGTACTTC
d_call: TRBD2; clone_size: .; j_call: TRBJ2-5; v_call: TRBV18; cdr3_aa: CASSRGTSGGLQETQYF; cdr3_nt: TGTGCCAGCTCACGGGGGACTAGCGGGGGCCTCCAAGAGACCCAGTACTTC
d_call: .; clone_size: .; j_call: TRBJ1-3; v_call: TRBV10-1; cdr3_aa: CASSELRVRYGNTIYF; cdr3_nt: TGCGCCAGCAGTGAGTTGAGGGTGCGATACGGAAACACCATATATTTT
d_call: TRBD2; clone_size: .; j_call: TRBJ2-2; v_call: TRBV25-1; cdr3_aa: CASSSAGGSNTGELFF; cdr3_nt: TGTGCCAGCAGTTCCGCGGGGGGATCGAACACCGGGGAGCTGTTTTTT
d_call: TRBD2; clone_size: .; j_call: TRBJ2-1; v_call: TRBV27; cdr3_aa: CASSFLADYNEQFF; cdr3_nt: TGTGCCAGCAGTTTCCTAGCGGACTACAATGAGCAGTTCTTC
d_call: .; clone_size: .; j_call: TRBJ2-2; v_call: TRBV2; cdr3_aa: CASSGGTNTGELFF; cdr3_nt: TGTGCCAGCAGTGGGGGGACGAACACCGGGGAGCTGTTTTTT
d_call: TRBD1; clone_size: few; j_call: TRBJ1-2; v_call: TRBV6-5; cdr3_aa: CASRAGGGSYGYTF; cdr3_nt: TGTGCCAGCAGGGCAGGGGGCGGCAGCTATGGCTACACCTTC
d_call: TRBD1; clone_size: .; j_call: TRBJ1-6; v_call: TRBV6-5; cdr3_aa: CASSLTGSGNSPLHF; cdr3_nt: TGTGCCAGCAGCCTGACAGGGTCCGGTAATTCACCCCTCCACTTT
d_call: TRBD1; clone_size: .; j_call: TRBJ2-4; v_call: TRBV18; cdr3_aa: CASSPGQGADIQYF; cdr3_nt: TGTGCCAGCTCACCAGGGCAGGGGGCGGACATTCAGTACTTC
d_call: .; clone_size: .; j_call: TRBJ1-1; v_call: TRBV29-1; cdr3_aa: CSVEPTGSGTEAFF; cdr3_nt: TGCAGCGTTGAGCCGACAGGTAGCGGCACTGAAGCTTTCTTT
d_call: .; clone_size: .; j_call: TRBJ2-3; v_call: TRBV2; cdr3_aa: CASQPGVIADTQYF; cdr3_nt: TGTGCCAGCCAGCCTGGAGTGATCGCAGATACGCAGTATTTT
d_call: .; clone_size: .; j_call: TRBJ1-2; v_call: TRBV11-2; cdr3_aa: CASSLEGMGGYTF; cdr3_nt: TGTGCCAGCAGCTTAGAGGGGATGGGGGGCTACACCTTC
d_call: TRBD2; clone_size: .; j_call: TRBJ2-3; v_call: TRBV2; cdr3_aa: CASSGVRRTSGGDTQYF; cdr3_nt: TGTGCCAGCAGTGGAGTACGAAGGACTAGCGGGGGAGATACGCAGTATTTT
d_call: TRBD1; clone_size: .; j_call: TRBJ2-7; v_call: TRBV19; cdr3_aa: CASRGQDPTSYEQYF; cdr3_nt: TGTGCCAGTAGGGGACAGGATCCCACCTCCTACGAGCAGTACTTC
d_call: TRBD2; clone_size: once; j_call: TRBJ2-3; v_call: TRBV28; cdr3_aa: CASSPWSGGTRTDTQYF; cdr3_nt: TGTGCCAGCTCCCCGTGGAGCGGGGGGACACGCACAGATACGCAGTATTTT
d_call: TRBD1; clone_size: .; j_call: TRBJ1-1; v_call: TRBV18; cdr3_aa: CASSNARGSFTEAFF; cdr3_nt: TGTGCCAGCTCCAACGCCAGGGGGTCTTTTACTGAAGCTTTCTTT
d_call: .; clone_size: .; j_call: TRBJ1-1; v_call: TRBV6-2/TRBV6-3; cdr3_aa: CASSTNSNTEAFF; cdr3_nt: TGTGCCAGCAGCACGAATTCCAACACTGAAGCTTTCTTT
d_call: .; clone_size: .; j_call: TRBJ1-6; v_call: TRBV18; cdr3_aa: CASSPAGSGSPLHF; cdr3_nt: TGTGCCAGCTCACCAGCGGGGAGCGGCTCACCCCTCCACTTT
d_call: .; clone_size: .; j_call: TRBJ2-7; v_call: TRBV7-9; cdr3_aa: CASSLLQGQAISYEQYF; cdr3_nt: TGTGCCAGCAGCTTACTCCAGGGGCAAGCGATTTCCTACGAGCAGTACTTC
d_call: .; clone_size: .; j_call: TRBJ2-7; v_call: TRBV12-3/TRBV12-4; cdr3_aa: CASSPLAYEQYF; cdr3_nt: TGTGCCAGCAGTCCCCTCGCCTACGAGCAGTACTTC
d_call: .; clone_size: .; j_call: TRBJ1-1; v_call: TRBV6-2/TRBV6-3; cdr3_aa: CASSYQVNTEAFF; cdr3_nt: TGTGCCAGCAGTTATCAAGTGAACACTGAAGCTTTCTTT
d_call: .; clone_size: .; j_call: TRBJ1-1; v_call: TRBV24-1; cdr3_aa: CATSLGTDTEAFF; cdr3_nt: TGTGCCACCAGCCTTGGGACGGACACTGAAGCTTTCTTT
d_call: TRBD1; clone_size: .; j_call: TRBJ1-4; v_call: TRBV27; cdr3_aa: CASSESGQAREKLFF; cdr3_nt: TGTGCCAGCAGTGAGTCGGGACAGGCTAGGGAAAAACTGTTTTTT
d_call: .; clone_size: once; j_call: TRBJ1-1; v_call: TRBV7-2; cdr3_aa: CASSLEHLNTEAFF; cdr3_nt: TGTGCCAGCAGCTTAGAACACTTGAACACTGAAGCTTTCTTT
d_call: TRBD1; clone_size: .; j_call: TRBJ1-2; v_call: TRBV5-1; cdr3_aa: CASSLEGADGYTF; cdr3_nt: TGCGCCAGCAGCTTGGAGGGGGCAGATGGCTACACCTTC
d_call: .; clone_size: .; j_call: TRBJ1-2; v_call: TRBV7-2; cdr3_aa: CASSIGPGRGYGYTF; cdr3_nt: TGTGCCAGCAGCATAGGCCCAGGGAGGGGTTATGGCTACACCTTC
d_call: TRBD2; clone_size: once; j_call: TRBJ2-2; v_call: TRBV5-4; cdr3_aa: CASSLQGLAGGRTGELFF; cdr3_nt: TGTGCCAGCAGCTTGCAAGGACTAGCGGGGGGGCGGACCGGGGAGCTGTTTTTT
d_call: TRBD2; clone_size: once; j_call: TRBJ2-3; v_call: TRBV29-1; cdr3_aa: CSVEVSGGPGDTQYF; cdr3_nt: TGCAGCGTTGAAGTGAGCGGGGGACCAGGGGATACGCAGTATTTT
d_call: .; clone_size: .; j_call: TRBJ2-1; v_call: TRBV9; cdr3_aa: CASSAGGFGGTFF; cdr3_nt: TGTGCCAGCAGCGCCGGGGGTTTTGGAGGTACGTTCTTC
d_call: .; clone_size: .; j_call: TRBJ1-4; v_call: TRBV30; cdr3_aa: CAWSSTRHSTNEKLFF; cdr3_nt: TGTGCCTGGAGTTCTACTCGACACTCAACTAATGAAAAACTGTTTTTT
d_call: TRBD1; clone_size: .; j_call: TRBJ1-1; v_call: TRBV5-4; cdr3_aa: CASMRTGGFTEAFF; cdr3_nt: TGTGCCAGCATGCGGACAGGGGGTTTCACTGAAGCTTTCTTT
d_call: .; clone_size: few; j_call: TRBJ2-5; v_call: TRBV4-2; cdr3_aa: CASSQGTGRPETQYF; cdr3_nt: TGTGCCAGCAGCCAAGGAACCGGGAGACCAGAGACCCAGTACTTC
d_call: TRBD2; clone_size: once; j_call: TRBJ2-2; v_call: TRBV6-1; cdr3_aa: CASSDLGRGGSNTGELFF; cdr3_nt: TGTGCCAGCAGTGATTTGGGACGGGGAGGGAGTAACACCGGGGAGCTGTTTTTT
d_call: TRBD1; clone_size: .; j_call: TRBJ2-7; v_call: TRBV19; cdr3_aa: CASSIPGQGGYEQYF; cdr3_nt: TGTGCCAGTAGTATCCCGGGACAGGGCGGGTACGAGCAGTACTTC
d_call: .; clone_size: .; j_call: TRBJ2-4; v_call: TRBV7-2; cdr3_aa: CASSPGTSRGYIQYF; cdr3_nt: TGTGCCAGCAGCCCCGGGACATCGAGGGGGTACATTCAGTACTTC
d_call: .; clone_size: .; j_call: TRBJ1-1; v_call: TRBV6-5; cdr3_aa: CASNGDNTEAFF; cdr3_nt: TGTGCCAGCAATGGGGATAACACTGAAGCTTTCTTT
d_call: .; clone_size: .; j_call: TRBJ2-4; v_call: TRBV7-6; cdr3_aa: CASSPPRGGGAKNIQYF; cdr3_nt: TGTGCCAGCAGCCCGCCCAGGGGCGGAGGGGCCAAAAACATTCAGTACTTC
d_call: TRBD2; clone_size: .; j_call: TRBJ2-1; v_call: TRBV30; cdr3_aa: CAWSVQGGGREQFF; cdr3_nt: TGTGCCTGGAGTGTACAGGGCGGGGGGCGTGAGCAGTTCTTC
d_call: TRBD2; clone_size: .; j_call: TRBJ2-1; v_call: TRBV19; cdr3_aa: CATRLADHSYNEQFF; cdr3_nt: TGTGCCACTCGACTAGCGGACCACTCCTACAATGAGCAGTTCTTC
d_call: TRBD2; clone_size: once; j_call: TRBJ2-5; v_call: TRBV7-2; cdr3_aa: CASSPGTSGPQETQYF; cdr3_nt: TGTGCCAGCAGCCCCGGGACTAGCGGGCCTCAAGAGACCCAGTACTTC
d_call: TRBD1; clone_size: once; j_call: TRBJ2-2; v_call: TRBV25-1; cdr3_aa: CASRAIGTAPTGELFF; cdr3_nt: TGTGCCAGCAGGGCTATAGGGACAGCTCCCACCGGGGAGCTGTTTTTT
d_call: TRBD1; clone_size: .; j_call: TRBJ2-7; v_call: TRBV24-1; cdr3_aa: CATSDPTRGQGYEQYF; cdr3_nt: TGTGCCACCAGTGACCCTACTCGTGGACAGGGGTACGAGCAGTACTTC
d_call: .; clone_size: .; j_call: TRBJ2-5; v_call: TRBV7-2; cdr3_aa: CASSLLAQGETQYF; cdr3_nt: TGTGCCAGCAGCTTACTAGCACAAGGGGAGACCCAGTACTTC
d_call: .; clone_size: .; j_call: TRBJ1-5; v_call: TRBV7-2; cdr3_aa: CASSFSQGGQPQHF; cdr3_nt: TGTGCCAGCAGCTTTTCACAGGGAGGACAGCCCCAGCATTTT
d_call: .; clone_size: .; j_call: TRBJ2-7; v_call: TRBV30; cdr3_aa: CAWSVLARGTYEQYF; cdr3_nt: TGTGCCTGGAGTGTTTTGGCTAGGGGGACCTACGAGCAGTACTTC